Below, 12 T cell receptor beta chains from the same sample are listed, as sequenced in a study of blood T cells in healthy people across ages. Next came a second PCR, run for 7 to 11 cycles, which used a sample-barcoded 5' primer along with a J-beta primer mix. MiXCR, run by TCRdb on the 5' RACE reads, gives a single entry per CDR3 protein. Altogether about 580,000 distinct CDR3 sequences are present, roughly 48% being singletons, with the ten largest covering around 23%. Sequenced material: blood. All receptors derive from an elderly man in good health.

This chain uses TRBV7-9 with TRBJ2-5, with D possibly called TRBD1 or TRBD2 (6 bases each). Germline V gene sequence: CDR1 SEHNR, CDR2 FQNEAQ (reference sequence). This CDR3 comprises 15 residues. V shed 2 bases and J shed 5 bases, with 15 bases lying between them. The CDR3 sequence: CASSLTAGTQETQYF. DNA of the CDR3: TGTGCCAGCAGCTTAACCGCGGGGACACAGGAGACCCAGTACTTC.

This chain links TRBV20-1 with TRBJ2-1; D is possibly TRBD1 (6 bases). CDR1 and CDR2 (germline): DFQATT, SNEGSKA (reference sequence). The CDR3 contains 15 residues. Trimming stripped 6 bases from V and 0 bases from J, with 15 bases between. The CDR3 loop reads CSAPPRGSSYNEQFF. CDR3 DNA sequence: TGCAGTGCCCCCCCGAGGGGGAGCTCCTACAATGAGCAGTTCTTC.

The chain uses TRBV7-3 and TRBJ2-3; 11 bases are a match to TRBD2. Looked up from germline, CDR1 is SGHTA and CDR2 is FQGTGA. After removal of 5 bases from V and 6 bases from J, the junction contained 10 bases not matched to a gene. The length of the CDR3 is 16 residues. CDR3 bases: TGTGCCAGCAGCATGGGACTAGCGGTTAAGGGGGATACGCAGTATTTT. This encodes CASSMGLAVKGDTQYF.

This clonotype was seen only a few times. The chain uses TRBV9 and TRBJ2-1; perhaps TRBD2 as D (5 bases). Germline values: CDR1 SGDLS, CDR2 YYNGEE. Trimming stripped 3 bases from V and 1 base from J, with 8 bases between. This CDR3 region has 14 residues. The CDR3 spells CASSARGSYNEQFF. The CDR3 bases are TGTGCCAGCAGCGCCCGGGGTTCCTACAATGAGCAGTTCTTC. Full variable domain (remainder filled in from reference TRBV9 and TRBJ2-1): DSGVTQTPKHLITATGQRVTLRCSPRSGDLSVYWYQQSLDQGLQFLIQYYNGEERAKGNILERFSAQQFPDLHSELNLSSLELGDSALYFCASSARGSYNEQFFGPGTRLTVL.

The chain links TRBV9 to TRBJ2-3, with D possibly matching TRBD2 (6 bases). The CDR3 is made up of 15 amino acids. V shed 6 bases and J shed 2 bases, with 16 bases lying between them. Germline CDR1 reads SGDLS; CDR2 reads YYNGEE. The CDR3: CASIYRTIFTDTQYF. The CDR3 nucleotides read TGTGCCAGCATTTATCGGACTATCTTCACAGATACGCAGTATTTT. The full variable domain, its missing parts supplied by reference TRBV9 and TRBJ2-3, is DSGVTQTPKHLITATGQRVTLRCSPRSGDLSVYWYQQSLDQGLQFLIQYYNGEERAKGNILERFSAQQFPDLHSELNLSSLELGDSALYFCASIYRTIFTDTQYFGPGTRLTVL.

V is TRBV6-2 or TRBV6-3 and J is TRBJ2-7; 8 nucleotides agree with TRBD1. The trim removed 7 bases at V and 6 bases at J, leaving 11 bases unmatched. The length of the CDR3 is 14 residues. Germline V gives CDR1 MNHEY, CDR2 SVGEGT. The CDR3 nucleotides are TGTGCCAGCACTAGTGGACAGGGAATCGCCGAGCAGTACTTC. Its protein is CASTSGQGIAEQYF.

This chain's CDR3 is CASSLEASTVEQYF. CDR3 DNA: TGCGCCAGCAGCCTCGAGGCCTCGACGGTCGAGCAGTACTTC. J is TRBJ2-7 and V is TRBV5-1; D uncertain. V was pared by 4 bases and J by 6 bases, with 17 bases between. Germline assignment: CDR1 SGHRS and CDR2 YFSETQ. There are 14 residues in the CDR3.

The DNA of the CDR3 is TGTGCCAGCAGCGTAGACCCGGGAACTGGGACAGATACGCAGTATTTT. Its translation is CASSVDPGTGTDTQYF. V usage is TRBV9 and J usage is TRBJ2-3; D may be TRBD2 (5 bases). The CDR3 consists of 16 residues. The ends were cut back, 0 bases at V and 3 bases at J, with 14 bases in the middle. Germline V gives CDR1 SGDLS, CDR2 YYNGEE.

This chain uses TRBV2 with TRBJ2-5; D gene unclear. The CDR3 runs 11 residues. CDR1 SNHLY and CDR2 FYNNEI come from the germline V gene. V was cut by 8 bases and J by 3 bases, with 7 bases left in between. The chain's CDR3 is CASGSEETQYF. The CDR3 coding sequence is TGTGCCAGCGGATCTGAAGAGACCCAGTACTTC.

The rearrangement links TRBV7-2 to TRBJ2-1; 8 bases are a match to TRBD2. In germline, CDR1 is SGHTA, CDR2 FQGNSA. CDR3 length: 15 amino acids. V was clipped by 5 bases and J by 7 bases; unmatched bases: 10. DNA of the CDR3: TGTGCCAGCAGCACGGGACTAGTGGGGGTGAATGAGCAGTTCTTC. This translates into CASSTGLVGVNEQFF.

The chain has TRBV6-5 and TRBJ1-6; D unclear. Germline V lookup: CDR1 MNHEY, CDR2 SVGAGI. The V end lost 0 bases, the J end lost 3 bases, and 6 bases lay between the germline ends. The length of the CDR3 is 15 residues. CDR3 DNA sequence: TGTGCCAGCAGTTACTCCGCAGACTATAATTCACCCCTCCACTTT. Protein: CASSYSADYNSPLHF.

CDR3 amino acids: CASSLTGLAGGPTGANVLTF. The CDR3 DNA sequence: TGTGCCAGCAGCTTAACGGGACTAGCGGGAGGGCCGACGGGGGCCAACGTCCTGACTTTC. J is TRBJ2-6 and V is TRBV7-3; 16 bases are a match to TRBD2. Per germline, CDR1 SGHTA and CDR2 FQGTGA. The V segment lost 0 bases and the J segment 4 bases; nucleotides outside the gene matches: 6. The CDR3 covers 20 residues.